This T cell receptor (beta chain) was sequenced during a study of cytomegalovirus exposure and HLA in healthy donors. Broader study findings: An Asian-associated ancestry cluster reportedly showed fewer N-insertions than the approximately 660-donor mean in a later analysis.

Amplification used 60 Vbeta primers and 13 Jbeta primers. The repertoire was sequenced with immunoSEQ multiplex PCR; TCRdb's copy has only in-frame clones and lacks some. The sample holds 100,000 to 150,000 clones, 75% to 85% seen once. Remarks on this clone: Its antigen is unidentified.

Sequencing was done on a sample of PBMCs. The source is a woman aged 50 to 60 in good health and CMV-seropositive.

The CDR3 loop reads CASSLRLTGGSGNTIYF. CDR3 DNA: TGTGCCAGCAGCTTACGCCTTACAGGGGGCTCTGGAAACACCATATATTTT. The chain combines TRBV7-9 with TRBJ1-3; 8 bases map to TRBD1. Germline CDR1 reads SEHNR; CDR2 reads FQNEAQ (reference sequence). The trim removed 2 bases at V and 0 bases at J, leaving 6 bases unmatched. The CDR3 sequence is 17 residues long.